These T cell receptor beta chains were read from a single sample in a study of cytomegalovirus exposure and HLA in healthy donors. The protocol was immunoSEQ multiplex PCR, while the TCRdb copy is restricted to in-frame clones and leaves out a portion. The repertoire includes about 170,000 clones, less than 85% of them detected once, and more than 4% sits in the top ten. Sequenced sample: PBMCs. The receptor set was obtained from a man aged 18 to 30 in good health and CMV-seronegative. Each CDR3 is given with its conserved first and last residue. D genes are given only for firm matches.

CDR3 protein: CASSLAGQGQETQYF; CDR3 DNA: TGTGCCAGCAGCTTGGCGGGACAGGGGCAAGAGACCCAGTACTTC; D gene: TRBD1; J gene: TRBJ2-5; V gene: TRBV5-6
CDR3 protein: CASKTGGNTGELFF; CDR3 DNA: TGCGCCAGCAAGACAGGGGGGAACACCGGGGAGCTGTTTTTT; D gene: TRBD1; J gene: TRBJ2-2; V gene: TRBV5-1
CDR3 protein: CASSLAVRQERTEAFF; CDR3 DNA: TGTGCCAGCAGCTTGGCCGTTCGACAGGAGAGGACTGAAGCTTTCTTT; D gene: .; J gene: TRBJ1-1; V gene: TRBV5-6
CDR3 protein: CASSLYAGGGTADTQYF; CDR3 DNA: TGTGCCAGCAGCTTATATGCGGGAGGGGGGACCGCAGATACGCAGTATTTT; D gene: TRBD2; J gene: TRBJ2-3; V gene: TRBV7-6
CDR3 protein: CASSLVGPGLQRDTQYF; CDR3 DNA: TGTGCCAGCTCATTAGTAGGACCGGGACTCCAGAGAGATACGCAGTATTTT; D gene: .; J gene: TRBJ2-3; V gene: TRBV18
CDR3 protein: CASSSRQEGAEQYF; CDR3 DNA: TGTGCCAGTAGTAGCCGACAGGAGGGGGCCGAGCAGTACTTC; D gene: .; J gene: TRBJ2-7; V gene: TRBV19
CDR3 protein: CASSMSGDGYTF; CDR3 DNA: TGTGCCAGTAGTATGTCCGGGGATGGCTACACCTTC; D gene: .; J gene: TRBJ1-2; V gene: TRBV19
CDR3 protein: CASYLAGEETQYF; CDR3 DNA: TGTGCCAGCTACCTAGCGGGAGAAGAGACCCAGTACTTC; D gene: TRBD2; J gene: TRBJ2-5; V gene: TRBV28
CDR3 protein: CASSFGTSGRGETQYF; CDR3 DNA: TGTGCCAGCAGTTTCGGGACTAGCGGGAGGGGTGAGACCCAGTACTTC; D gene: TRBD2; J gene: TRBJ2-5; V gene: TRBV28
CDR3 protein: CASRPGVAGGYTF; CDR3 DNA: TGTGCCAGCAGGCCCGGGGTGGCGGGGGGCTACACCTTC; D gene: .; J gene: TRBJ1-2; V gene: TRBV28
CDR3 protein: CSVVVSGNTIYF; CDR3 DNA: TGCAGCGTTGTAGTTTCAGGAAACACCATATATTTT; D gene: .; J gene: TRBJ1-3; V gene: TRBV29-1
CDR3 protein: CASSPTGTYGYTF; CDR3 DNA: TGTGCCAGCTCACCAACGGGAACCTATGGCTACACCTTC; D gene: .; J gene: TRBJ1-2; V gene: TRBV18